Presented here are 8 T cell receptor beta chains from one specimen sequenced in a study of T-cell reconstitution after alpha-beta-depleted transplantation in children. Unique molecular identifiers were built into the TCRbeta library. In TCRdb, the PCR reads were re-called with MiXCR into one record per CDR3 protein. The table lists just over 950,000 distinct CDR3 sequences, less than 30% of them singletons. Here the sequenced sample was PBMCs, mostly from graft donor cells, taken 360 days after TCRalphabeta/CD19-depleted stem cell transplant. Receptors originate from a boy under three years old who had a stem cell transplant for SCID, so the T cells may come from the graft donor.

This clonotype showed up just a few times. This rearrangement joins TRBV11-2 to TRBJ2-7, with D possibly being TRBD2 (7 bases). Trimming pared 5 bases from V and 7 bases from J, leaving 18 bases between. The germline CDR1 and CDR2 sequences are SGHAT and FQNNGV. The CDR3 length is 14 residues. CDR3 bases: TGTGCCAGCAGCCCGCGGACTAGGGGGATGGAGCAGTACTTC. It codes for CASSPRTRGMEQYF.

A few counts support this clonotype. V and J are TRBV7-8 and TRBJ2-2; D possibly corresponds to TRBD2 (6 bases). This CDR3 contains 16 residues. V was cut by 0 bases and J by 3 bases, with 11 bases left in between. CDR1 SGHVS and CDR2 FQNEAQ come from the germline V gene. This CDR3 is CASSLAAGWDTGELFF. The CDR3 bases are TGTGCCAGCAGCTTAGCGGCGGGGTGGGACACCGGGGAGCTGTTTTTT. The variable domain in full, with the rest retrieved from reference TRBV7-8 and TRBJ2-2, is GAGVSQSPRYKVAKRGQDVALRCDPISGHVSLFWYQQALGQGPEFLTYFQNEAQLDKSGLPSDRFFAERPEGSVSTLKIQRTQQEDSAVYLCASSLAAGWDTGELFFGEGSRLTVL.

The V and J genes are TRBV25-1 and TRBJ2-7; D is ambiguous. The CDR3 consists of 14 residues. V was clipped by 3 bases and J by 1 base, with 10 bases between them. CDR1 is MGHDK, CDR2 SYGVNS, per germline. As DNA, the CDR3 is TGTGCCAGCAGTGATCCTCGTGGTTCCTACGAGCAGTACTTC. The encoded protein is CASSDPRGSYEQYF.

This clonotype was counted only a few times. V is TRBV29-1 and J is TRBJ2-1, with TRBD1 matching 9 bases. This CDR3 has 14 amino acids. V trimming: 3 bases; J trimming: 4 bases; junction bases outside the gene matches: 4. Germline loops: CDR1 SQVTM, CDR2 ANQGSEA. In nucleotides, the CDR3 is TGCAGCGTTGAGTGGGGACAGGGATACAATGAGCAGTTCTTC. Protein sequence: CSVEWGQGYNEQFF.

The chain is built from TRBV11-2 and TRBJ2-5, with TRBD1 matching over 10 bases. Germline CDR1 is SGHAT and CDR2 is FQNNGV. The CDR3 has 14 amino acids. The J segment lost 5 bases and the V segment lost 7 bases, leaving 7 bases of the junction unmatched. The CDR3 DNA sequence: TGTGCCAGCAAAAAGGACAGGGGGAGTGAGACCCAGTACTTC. It codes for CASKKDRGSETQYF. Together with reference TRBV11-2 and TRBJ2-5, the CDR3 gives the full variable domain: EAGVAQSPRYKIIEKRQSVAFWCNPISGHATLYWYQQILGQGPKLLIQFQNNGVVDDSQLPKDRFSAERLKGVDSTLKIQPAKLEDSAVYLCASKKDRGSETQYFGPGTRLLVL.

This clonotype has a count of ten or more. The chain carries TRBV4-2 and TRBJ2-3; tentative D call: TRBD2 (6 bases). Germline loops: CDR1 LGHNA, CDR2 YNFKEQ. This CDR3 is 13 amino acids long. Trimming took off 1 base at V and 6 bases at J, with 8 bases between the two ends. CDR3 loop: CASSQGREDTQYF. In nucleotides, the CDR3 is TGTGCCAGCAGCCAAGGCCGGGAGGATACGCAGTATTTT.

This clonotype has just a few counts. The chain uses TRBV2 and TRBJ1-2; D ambiguous. CDR1 is SNHLY and CDR2 is FYNNEI in the germline V gene. The CDR3 extends over 13 amino acids. V lost 6 bases to trimming and J lost 0 bases, with 8 bases between them. The CDR3 is CASRVKTNYGYTF. In DNA, the CDR3 is TGTGCCAGCAGGGTGAAGACTAACTATGGCTACACCTTC.

The chain links TRBV27 to TRBJ1-2; no firm D call. V shed 5 bases and J shed 4 bases, with 17 bases lying between them. The CDR3 totals 15 residues. The germline V gene has CDR1 MNHEY and CDR2 SMNVEV (reference sequence). CDR3 region: CASSPRDGRSYGYTF. DNA of the CDR3: TGTGCCAGCAGTCCGAGAGACGGACGGAGCTATGGCTACACCTTC.